This T cell receptor (beta chain) appears in the sequencing data of a study of cytomegalovirus exposure and HLA in healthy donors. Study-wide context: Tens of millions of unique TCR sequences came from HLA-typed donors in an early release.

Study outcomes and limitations: Being indistinguishable, some V segments were excluded, TRBV6-2 and TRBV6-3 among them. Rarity marked most TCR sequences, yet some public TCRs occurred in many donors.

Between the trimmed V and J ends, which lost 5 bases and 5 bases, there was a span of 19 bases. The CDR3 loop spans 16 amino acids. The V gene's germline CDR1 is LNHNV and CDR2 YYDKDF (reference sequence). PCR was performed using 60 Vbeta and 13 Jbeta primers. Assay used: immunoSEQ multiplex PCR; TCRdb lists only in-frame clones, some missing. Among some 200,000 clones listed, approximately 82% were seen once. Comment on this clone: Antigen unknown.

Sequenced material: PBMCs. The clonotype originates from a young man in good health and CMV-seronegative. V gene TRBV15 combines with J gene TRBJ2-1, with a tentative D call TRBD2 (5 bases). The CDR3 DNA reads as TGTGCCACCAGCTACCGAGGGCGCAACCCAAACAATGAGCAGTTCTTC. Translation: CATSYRGRNPNNEQFF.